The 23 T cell receptor beta chains presented below share a single source sample, sequenced in a study of CD8 T cells in ankylosing spondylitis. What these receptors recognize is not known. MiXCR was run by TCRdb on the 5' RACE reads, yielding one entry per CDR3 protein. Here the sample spans fewer than 750,000 distinct CDR3 sequences, over 15% being singletons. Points from the study as a whole: One TCR beta motif, made up of roughly 8 highly homologous variants, appeared characteristic of ankylosing spondylitis blood.

The specimen was blood, either unsorted or a sorted T cell fraction (not recorded which). Receptor source: a male donor with ankylosing spondylitis.

The chain links TRBV28 to TRBJ2-3; D possibly matches TRBD1 or TRBD2 (7 bases each). Germline V lookup: CDR1 MDHEN, CDR2 SYDVKM. V gave up 6 bases and J gave up 2 bases, with 18 bases separating them. The CDR3 is 16 residues long. The CDR3 DNA reads as TGTGCCAGCAGCTGGAGCGGGACAGACAACACAGATACGCAGTATTTT. It translates to CASSWSGTDNTDTQYF.

The gene calls are TRBV5-1 and TRBJ1-5; D remains ambiguous. Between the trimmed V and J ends, which lost 5 bases and 3 bases, there was a span of 9 bases. The CDR3 has 13 residues. Germline V lookup: CDR1 SGHRS, CDR2 YFSETQ. CDR3 in amino acids: CASREAINQPQHF. The CDR3 DNA sequence: TGCGCCAGCAGAGAGGCAATCAATCAGCCCCAGCATTTT.

This clonotype has more than one count but fewer than ten. The V and J genes are TRBV4-2 and TRBJ2-3, with TRBD2 matching 12 bases. V dropped 6 bases and J dropped 3; count of bases not matched to a gene: 13. The CDR3 consists of 18 residues. Per germline, CDR1 LGHNA and CDR2 YNFKEQ. CDR3 amino acids: CASSARPLAGGGTDTQYF. As DNA, the CDR3 is TGTGCCAGCAGTGCACGACCACTAGCGGGAGGAGGGACAGATACGCAGTATTTT.

The CDR3 is CASRRSASYEQYF. The CDR3 coding sequence is TGTGCCAGTCGGCGGTCCGCGTCCTACGAGCAGTACTTC. The V gene is TRBV11-2, the J gene TRBJ2-7, with unresolved D. CDR1 SGHAT and CDR2 FQNNGV come from the germline V gene. Trimming took off 9 bases at V and 1 base at J, with 13 bases between the two ends. This CDR3 has 13 residues.

The gene calls are TRBV5-1 and TRBJ2-2, with D unresolved. The CDR3 covers 14 residues. V was clipped by 3 bases and J by 4 bases, with 10 bases between them. Germline lookup yields CDR1 SGHRS and CDR2 YFSETQ. The CDR3 is CASSSGPTTGELFF. CDR3 DNA: TGCGCCAGCAGCTCCGGGCCCACCACCGGGGAGCTGTTTTTT.

This clonotype was seen only a few times. The chain is built from TRBV4-1 and TRBJ1-4; D remains unclear. V was clipped by 2 bases and J by 7 bases, with 11 bases between them. The CDR3 sequence is 14 residues long. Germline lookup yields CDR1 MGHRA and CDR2 YSYEKL. This chain's CDR3 is CASSQSREGEKLFF. CDR3 in DNA: TGCGCCAGCAGCCAATCTCGCGAAGGTGAAAAACTGTTTTTT.

This clonotype was counted a few times. The J gene is TRBJ1-1, the V gene TRBV5-5, with D uncertain. CDR1 SGHKS and CDR2 YYEKEE come from the germline V gene (reference sequence). The V gene lost 1 base and the J gene lost 3 bases, with 13 bases spanning the gap. The CDR3 totals 15 residues. The CDR3 protein is CASSLWMGRDTEAFF. The CDR3 DNA reads as TGTGCCAGCAGCTTGTGGATGGGGAGGGACACTGAAGCTTTCTTT.

This chain joins TRBV29-1 and TRBJ2-7, with 9 bases that match TRBD1. This CDR3 has 15 amino acids. The V gene's germline CDR1 is SQVTM and CDR2 ANQGSEA. The trim removed 1 base at V and 2 bases at J, leaving 6 bases unmatched. The CDR3 DNA reads as TGCAGCGTTGAAGTCCGGGACAGGGAAACCTACGAGCAGTACTTC. Translated, it gives CSVEVRDRETYEQYF.

V usage is TRBV10-3 and J usage is TRBJ2-4, with a weak D call TRBD2 (6 bases). V shed 7 bases and J shed 5 bases, with 18 bases lying between them. The CDR3 extends over 15 amino acids. Germline CDR1 and CDR2: ENHRY and SYGVKD. As DNA, the CDR3 is TGTGCCATCACCCCTCATTTAGCGGCAGAAAACATTCAGTACTTC. Protein: CAITPHLAAENIQYF.

This clonotype was recorded a few times. The chain links TRBV12-3 or TRBV12-4 to TRBJ1-2; 10 nucleotides align to TRBD1. The CDR3 length is 13 residues. V lost 4 bases to trimming and J lost 5 bases; unmatched junction nucleotides: 1. CDR3 loop: CASSWGQGYGYTF. CDR3 DNA sequence: TGTGCCAGCAGTTGGGGACAGGGGTATGGCTACACCTTC.

This sequence joins TRBV15 and TRBJ1-6, with a weak D call TRBD1 (5 bases). V was trimmed by 3 bases and J by 5 bases, leaving 8 bases between them. In germline, CDR1 is LNHNV, CDR2 YYDKDF (reference sequence). The CDR3 is 14 residues long. The CDR3 region is CATSRDTDNSPLHF. The CDR3 DNA reads TGTGCCACCAGCAGGGACACAGATAATTCACCCCTCCACTTT.

The chain uses TRBV6-4 and TRBJ2-2; no firm D call. The germline V and J ends were trimmed by 4 bases and 3 bases, with 12 bases remaining between them. CDR1 and CDR2 (germline): MRHNA, SNTAGT. There are 15 residues in the CDR3. The CDR3 nucleotides are TGTGCCAGCAGTGTAGGGCAGGACCACACCGGGGAGCTGTTTTTT. The encoded protein is CASSVGQDHTGELFF.

For the CDR3, the DNA is TGCGCCAGCAGCTTGGACGGACTAGCGGGGGGCACAGATACGCAGTATTTT. It specifies CASSLDGLAGGTDTQYF. V usage is TRBV5-1 and J usage is TRBJ2-3; 13 nucleotides align to TRBD2. J lost 1 base, V lost 0 bases, and 2 bases had no gene match. CDR3 length: 17 amino acids. Germline V lookup: CDR1 SGHRS, CDR2 YFSETQ. The full variable domain, completed using reference TRBV5-1 and TRBJ2-3, is KAGVTQTPRYLIKTRGQQVTLSCSPISGHRSVSWYQQTPGQGLQFLFEYFSETQRNKGNFPGRFSGRQFSNSRSEMNVSTLELGDSALYLCASSLDGLAGGTDTQYFGPGTRLTVL.

This clonotype showed up just once. The chain combines TRBV11-2 with TRBJ2-1; D call uncertain. The CDR3 contains 16 residues. Germline V gene data show CDR1 as SGHAT and CDR2 as FQNNGV. Deletions cut 6 bases from V and 11 bases from J, with 26 bases between. The CDR3 sequence: CASSLRPNNEGLKQFF. CDR3 in DNA: TGTGCCAGCAGTCTCCGTCCGAACAACGAAGGATTGAAGCAGTTCTTC.

The chain carries TRBV5-4 and TRBJ2-7, with TRBD1 identical over 10 bases. Looked up from germline, CDR1 is SGHNT and CDR2 is YYREEE (reference sequence). The ends lost 2 bases at V and 7 bases at J; junction bases unmatched: 9. The CDR3 runs to 15 residues. In DNA form, the CDR3 reads TGTGCCAGCAGCTTACCGGGACAGGGGTTGAGGGAGCAGTACTTC. Protein sequence: CASSLPGQGLREQYF.

This clonotype turned up a few times. The chain combines TRBV5-1 with TRBJ2-5; 7 nucleotides line up with TRBD2. Germline V gene data show CDR1 as SGHRS and CDR2 as YFSETQ. Unmatched junction bases numbered 10, after V lost 6 bases and J lost 2 bases. The CDR3 sequence is 15 residues long. Here the CDR3 DNA reads TGCGCCAGCACCCTGGCCGAGGGACTACAAGAGACCCAGTACTTC. This gives the protein CASTLAEGLQETQYF.

In this sample, this clonotype turned up a few times. V is TRBV7-9 and J is TRBJ2-1; TRBD1 matches at 9 bases. Unmatched junction bases numbered 8, after V lost 1 base and J lost 7 bases. The CDR3 is 16 residues long. The germline V gene has CDR1 SEHNR and CDR2 FQNEAQ (reference sequence). The CDR3 protein is CASSLDRTGASNEQFF. The CDR3 DNA reads TGTGCCAGCAGCTTAGATCGGACAGGGGCATCAAATGAGCAGTTCTTC.

This clonotype showed up just a few times. The V and J genes are TRBV2 and TRBJ2-3; perhaps TRBD1 as D (6 bases). Looked up from germline, CDR1 is SNHLY and CDR2 is FYNNEI. Trimming shortened V by 2 bases and J by 2 bases, and 14 bases separated the two germline ends. The length of the CDR3 is 16 residues. CDR3 region: CASSETGNKATDTQYF. DNA for the CDR3: TGTGCCAGCAGTGAAACAGGGAATAAAGCCACAGATACGCAGTATTTT.

The genes are TRBV11-1 and TRBJ1-1, with D unresolved. The CDR3 is 19 amino acids. Germline values: CDR1 SGHAT, CDR2 FQDESV (reference sequence). Trimming removed 0 bases at V and 5 bases at J, with 25 bases between. CDR3 nucleotide sequence: TGTGCCAGCAGCTTAGCGGGTGCTCACGTCCCGGGGTTGTTTACTGAAGCTTTCTTT. Translating it yields CASSLAGAHVPGLFTEAFF.

The chain links TRBV6-1 to TRBJ1-1, with 8 positions matching TRBD1. The CDR3 is 13 residues long. V shed 9 bases, J shed 4 bases, and the junction held 7 bases outside the gene matches. CDR1 and CDR2 from the germline V gene are MNHNS and SASEGT. The CDR3 spells CARGQGSFTEAFF. In nucleotides, the CDR3 is TGTGCCAGAGGACAGGGTAGTTTCACTGAAGCTTTCTTT.

This clonotype was counted only a few times. The chain combines TRBV5-1 with TRBJ2-7; no firm D call. CDR1 and CDR2 (germline): SGHRS, YFSETQ. V shed 0 bases and J shed 6 bases, with 7 bases lying between them. The CDR3 runs to 12 residues. The CDR3 nucleotides read TGCGCCAGCAGCTTGGTCTGCACCGAGCAGTACTTC. It yields the protein CASSLVCTEQYF.

In this sample, this clonotype turned up a few times. The CDR3: CASSLNSIVGKTTNEKLFF. CDR3 DNA: TGTGCCAGCAGCTTAAATTCGATAGTAGGAAAAACAACTAATGAAAAACTGTTTTTT. The V call is TRBV5-4, the J call TRBJ1-4; D ambiguous. Germline-derived CDR1 and CDR2 are SGHNT and YYREEE (reference sequence). CDR3 length: 19 residues. V lost 2 bases and J lost 0, with 20 bases in between.

The chain is built from TRBV25-1 and TRBJ1-3, with 9 bases fitting TRBD1. CDR3 length: 23 amino acids. CDR1 MGHDK and CDR2 SYGVNS come from the germline V gene. After removal of 7 bases from V and 4 bases from J, the junction contained 32 bases not matched to a gene. The CDR3 here is CASTGTGGQGAGNTKGAGNTIYF. CDR3 DNA sequence: TGTGCCAGCACCGGAACAGGGGGACAGGGTGCAGGAAACACCAAGGGTGCAGGAAACACCATATATTTT.